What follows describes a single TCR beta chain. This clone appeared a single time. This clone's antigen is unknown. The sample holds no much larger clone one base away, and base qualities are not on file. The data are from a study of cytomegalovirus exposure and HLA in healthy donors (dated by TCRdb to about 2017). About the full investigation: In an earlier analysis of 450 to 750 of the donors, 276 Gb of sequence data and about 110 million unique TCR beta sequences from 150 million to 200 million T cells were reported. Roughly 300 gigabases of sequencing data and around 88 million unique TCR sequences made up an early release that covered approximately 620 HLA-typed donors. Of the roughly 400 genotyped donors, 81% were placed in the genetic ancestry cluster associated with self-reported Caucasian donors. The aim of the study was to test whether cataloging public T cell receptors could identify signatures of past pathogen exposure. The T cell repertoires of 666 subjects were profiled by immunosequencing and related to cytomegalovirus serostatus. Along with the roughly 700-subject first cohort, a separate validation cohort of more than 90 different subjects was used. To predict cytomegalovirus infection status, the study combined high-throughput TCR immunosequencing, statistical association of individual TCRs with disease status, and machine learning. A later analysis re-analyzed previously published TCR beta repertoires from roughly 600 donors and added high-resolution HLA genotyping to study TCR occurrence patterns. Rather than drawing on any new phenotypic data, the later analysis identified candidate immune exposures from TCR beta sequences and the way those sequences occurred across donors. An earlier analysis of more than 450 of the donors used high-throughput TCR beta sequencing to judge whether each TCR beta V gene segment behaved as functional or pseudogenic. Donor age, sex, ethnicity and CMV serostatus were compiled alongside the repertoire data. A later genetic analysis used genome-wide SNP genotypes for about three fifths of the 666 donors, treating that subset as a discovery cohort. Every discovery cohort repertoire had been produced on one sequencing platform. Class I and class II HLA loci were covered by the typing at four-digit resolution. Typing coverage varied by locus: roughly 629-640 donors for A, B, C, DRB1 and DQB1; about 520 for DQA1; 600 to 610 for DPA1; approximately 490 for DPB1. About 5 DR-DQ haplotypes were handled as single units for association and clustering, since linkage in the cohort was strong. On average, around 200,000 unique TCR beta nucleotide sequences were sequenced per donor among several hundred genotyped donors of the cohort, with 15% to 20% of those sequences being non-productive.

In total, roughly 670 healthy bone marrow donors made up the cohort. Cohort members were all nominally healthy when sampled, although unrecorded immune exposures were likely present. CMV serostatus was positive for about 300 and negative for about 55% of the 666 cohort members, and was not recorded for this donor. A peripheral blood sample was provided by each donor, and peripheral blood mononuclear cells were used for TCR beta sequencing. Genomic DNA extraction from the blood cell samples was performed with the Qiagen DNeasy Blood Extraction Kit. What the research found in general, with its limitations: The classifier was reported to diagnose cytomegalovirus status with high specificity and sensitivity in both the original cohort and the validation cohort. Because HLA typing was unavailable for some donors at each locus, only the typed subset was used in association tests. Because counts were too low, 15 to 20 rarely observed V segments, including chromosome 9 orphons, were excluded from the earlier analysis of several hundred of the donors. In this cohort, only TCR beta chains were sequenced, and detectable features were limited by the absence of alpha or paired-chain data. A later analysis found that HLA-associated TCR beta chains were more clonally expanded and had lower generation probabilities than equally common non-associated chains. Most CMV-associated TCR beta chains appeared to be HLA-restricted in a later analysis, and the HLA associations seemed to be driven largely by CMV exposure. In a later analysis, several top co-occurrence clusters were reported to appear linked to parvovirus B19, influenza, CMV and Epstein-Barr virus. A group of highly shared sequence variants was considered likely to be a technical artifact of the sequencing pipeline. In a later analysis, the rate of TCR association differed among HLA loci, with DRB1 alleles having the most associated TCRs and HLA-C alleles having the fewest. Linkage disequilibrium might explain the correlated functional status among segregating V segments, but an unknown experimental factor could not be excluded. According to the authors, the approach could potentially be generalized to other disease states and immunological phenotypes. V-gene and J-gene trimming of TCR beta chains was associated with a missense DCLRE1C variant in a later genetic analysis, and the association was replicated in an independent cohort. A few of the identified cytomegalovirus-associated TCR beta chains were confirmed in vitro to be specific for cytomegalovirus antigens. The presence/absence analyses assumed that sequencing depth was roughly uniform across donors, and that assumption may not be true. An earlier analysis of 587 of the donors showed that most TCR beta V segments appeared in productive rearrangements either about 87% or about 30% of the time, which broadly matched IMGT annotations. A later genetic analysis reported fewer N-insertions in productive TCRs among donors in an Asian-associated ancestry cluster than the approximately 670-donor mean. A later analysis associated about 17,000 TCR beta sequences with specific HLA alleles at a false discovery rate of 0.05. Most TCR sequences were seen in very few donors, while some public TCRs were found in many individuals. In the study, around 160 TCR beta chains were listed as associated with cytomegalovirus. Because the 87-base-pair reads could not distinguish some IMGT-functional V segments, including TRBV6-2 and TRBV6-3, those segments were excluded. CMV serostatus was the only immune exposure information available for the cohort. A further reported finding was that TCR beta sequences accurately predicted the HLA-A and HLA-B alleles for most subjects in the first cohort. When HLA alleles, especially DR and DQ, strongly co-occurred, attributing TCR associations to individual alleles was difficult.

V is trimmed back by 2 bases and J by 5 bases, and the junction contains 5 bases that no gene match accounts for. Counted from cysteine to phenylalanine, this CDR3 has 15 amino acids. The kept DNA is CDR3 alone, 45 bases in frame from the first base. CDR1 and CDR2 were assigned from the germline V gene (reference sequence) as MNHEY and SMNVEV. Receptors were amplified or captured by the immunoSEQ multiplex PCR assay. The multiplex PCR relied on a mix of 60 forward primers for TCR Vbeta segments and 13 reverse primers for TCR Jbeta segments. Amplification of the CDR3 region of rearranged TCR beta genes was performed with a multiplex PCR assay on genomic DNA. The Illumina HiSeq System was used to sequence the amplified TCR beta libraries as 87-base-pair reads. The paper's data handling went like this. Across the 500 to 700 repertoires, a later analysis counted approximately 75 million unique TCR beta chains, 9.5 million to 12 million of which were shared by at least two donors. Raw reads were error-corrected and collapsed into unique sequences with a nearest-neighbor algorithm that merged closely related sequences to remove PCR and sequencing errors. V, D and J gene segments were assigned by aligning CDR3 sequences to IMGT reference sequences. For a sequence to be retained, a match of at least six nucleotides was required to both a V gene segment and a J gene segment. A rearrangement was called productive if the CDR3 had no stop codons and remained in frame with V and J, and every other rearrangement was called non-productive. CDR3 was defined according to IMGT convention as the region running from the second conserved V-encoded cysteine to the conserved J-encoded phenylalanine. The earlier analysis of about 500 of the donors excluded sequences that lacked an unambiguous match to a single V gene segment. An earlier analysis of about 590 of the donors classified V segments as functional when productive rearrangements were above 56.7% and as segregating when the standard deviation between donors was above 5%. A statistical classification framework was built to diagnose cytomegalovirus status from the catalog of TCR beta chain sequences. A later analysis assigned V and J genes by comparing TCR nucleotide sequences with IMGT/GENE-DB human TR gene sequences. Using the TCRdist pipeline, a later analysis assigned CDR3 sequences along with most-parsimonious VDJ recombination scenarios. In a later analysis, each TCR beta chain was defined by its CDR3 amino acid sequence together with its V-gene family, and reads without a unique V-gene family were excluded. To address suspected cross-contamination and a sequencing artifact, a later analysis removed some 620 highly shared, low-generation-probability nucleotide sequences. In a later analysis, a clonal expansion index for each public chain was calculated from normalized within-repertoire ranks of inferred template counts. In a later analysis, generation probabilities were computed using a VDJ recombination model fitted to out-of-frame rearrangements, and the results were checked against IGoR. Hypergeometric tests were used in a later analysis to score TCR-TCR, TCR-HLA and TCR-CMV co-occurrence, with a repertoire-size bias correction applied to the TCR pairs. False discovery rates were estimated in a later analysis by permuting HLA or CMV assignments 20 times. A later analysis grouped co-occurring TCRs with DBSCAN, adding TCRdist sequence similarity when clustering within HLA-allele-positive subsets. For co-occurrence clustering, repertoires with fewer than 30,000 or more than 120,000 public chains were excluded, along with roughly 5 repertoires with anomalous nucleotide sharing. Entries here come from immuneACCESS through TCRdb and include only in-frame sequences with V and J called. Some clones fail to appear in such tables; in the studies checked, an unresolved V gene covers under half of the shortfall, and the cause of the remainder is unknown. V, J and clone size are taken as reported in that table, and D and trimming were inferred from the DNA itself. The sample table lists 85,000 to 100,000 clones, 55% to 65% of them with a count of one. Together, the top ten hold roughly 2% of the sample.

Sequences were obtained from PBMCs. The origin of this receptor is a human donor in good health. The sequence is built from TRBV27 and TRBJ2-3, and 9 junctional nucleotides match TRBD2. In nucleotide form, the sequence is TGTGCCAGCAGTTTAACAGCGGGGGGCGGAGATACGCAGTATTTT. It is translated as CASSLTAGGGDTQYF.